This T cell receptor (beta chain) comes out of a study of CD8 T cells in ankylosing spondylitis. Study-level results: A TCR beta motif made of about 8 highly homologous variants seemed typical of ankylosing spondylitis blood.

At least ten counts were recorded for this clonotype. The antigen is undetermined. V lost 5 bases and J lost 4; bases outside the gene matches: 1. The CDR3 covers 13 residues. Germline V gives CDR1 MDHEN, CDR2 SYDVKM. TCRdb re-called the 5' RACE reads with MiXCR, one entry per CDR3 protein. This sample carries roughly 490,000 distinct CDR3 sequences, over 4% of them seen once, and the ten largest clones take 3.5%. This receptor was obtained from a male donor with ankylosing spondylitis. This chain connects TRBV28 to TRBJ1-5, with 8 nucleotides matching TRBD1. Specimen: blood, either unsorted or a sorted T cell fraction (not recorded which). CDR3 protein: CASSQGANQPQHF. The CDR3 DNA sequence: TGTGCCAGCAGTCAGGGGGCGAATCAGCCCCAGCATTTT.